What follows are 10 T cell receptor beta chains derived from one specimen sequenced in a study of T cell repertoires in cytomegalovirus infection. Via MiXCR, TCRdb re-called the reads, giving one row per CDR3 protein. The sample has 300,000 or so distinct CDR3 sequences, about 26% seen once. Material: PBMCs. Receptors were obtained from a human donor in good health (CMV status not recorded). Some clones in this sample may be carry-over from other donors' samples.

This clonotype was seen only a few times. V and J are TRBV12-3 or TRBV12-4 and TRBJ2-7; 8 nucleotides align to TRBD2. After removal of 6 bases from V and 6 bases from J, the junction contained 10 bases not matched to a gene. This CDR3 has 14 amino acids. The CDR3 is CASSRSGGYGEQYF. Written as DNA, the CDR3 is TGTGCCAGCAGCCGCTCGGGGGGGTACGGCGAGCAGTACTTC.

This clonotype has only one observation. The chain combines TRBV3-1 with TRBJ2-7; TRBD2 agrees at 10 bases. The CDR3 is 15 residues long. V lost 1 base, J lost 5 bases, and 5 bases stayed unmatched. Germline V gene data show CDR1 as LGHDT and CDR2 as YNNKEL (reference sequence). CDR3 amino acids: CASSQAGLAVNEQYF. CDR3 DNA: TGTGCCAGCAGCCAAGCAGGACTAGCGGTCAACGAGCAGTACTTC.

This chain links TRBV7-2 with TRBJ2-4; a possible D gene is TRBD1 (5 bases). This CDR3 has 15 amino acids. In germline, CDR1 is SGHTA, CDR2 FQGNSA. V dropped 5 bases and J dropped 0 bases, with 11 bases sitting between them. The CDR3 loop is CASSIGHTAKNIQYF. The DNA of the CDR3 is TGTGCCAGCAGCATCGGACACACAGCCAAAAACATTCAGTACTTC.

This clonotype turned up a few times. The chain combines TRBV7-2 with TRBJ2-1, with D hard to call. Germline assignment: CDR1 SGHTA and CDR2 FQGNSA. The CDR3 contains 11 residues. V shed 5 bases and J shed 7 bases, with 6 bases lying between them. CDR3 loop: CASSARNEQFF. DNA of the CDR3: TGTGCCAGCAGCGCCCGGAATGAGCAGTTCTTC.

The chain combines TRBV30 with TRBJ2-3; D is unresolved. Germline V gene lookup returns CDR1 GTSNPN and CDR2 SVGIG (reference sequence). The CDR3 has 12 residues. The V end was cut by 0 bases, the J end by 1 base, with 2 bases between. CDR3 protein: CAWSVGTDTQYF. As DNA, the CDR3 is TGTGCCTGGAGTGTAGGCACAGATACGCAGTATTTT. Looking up the rest from reference TRBV30 and TRBJ2-3 gives the full variable domain: SQTIHQWPATLVQPVGSPLSLECTVEGTSNPNLYWYRQAAGRGLQLLFYSVGIGQISSEVPQNLSASRPQDRQFILSSKKLLLSDSGFYLCAWSVGTDTQYFGPGTRLTVL.

The CDR3, as DNA: TGTGCTAGTGCCTTGGGAGCGGGAGGGCCTAAGTACAATGAGCAGTTCTTC. Translating it yields CASALGAGGPKYNEQFF. This rearrangement joins TRBV12-5 to TRBJ2-1; 10 nucleotides line up with TRBD2. Germline V lookup: CDR1 LGHNT, CDR2 FRNRAP. Losses at the gene ends were 7 bases for V and 4 bases for J; bases not matched to a gene: 13. The CDR3 covers 17 residues.

The rearrangement joins TRBV7-9 to TRBJ2-1, with D perhaps TRBD1 or TRBD2 (5 bases each). The V gene lost 1 base and the J gene lost 9 bases, with 13 bases spanning the gap. Germline CDR1 reads SEHNR; CDR2 reads FQNEAQ (reference sequence). CDR3 length: 14 amino acids. CDR3 DNA: TGTGCCAGCAGCTTAGTTGGGACCCCCGGTGAGCAGTTCTTC. Translating it yields CASSLVGTPGEQFF.

As concerns this clonotype: This may be a read error: a much more frequent sequence differs by one nucleotide. The chain recombines TRBV28 with TRBJ1-6, with 8 bases identical to TRBD1. From germline, CDR1 is MDHEN and CDR2 SYDVKM. The CDR3 has 17 residues. The V gene end was trimmed by 9 bases and the J gene end by 2 bases; junction bases not matched to a gene: 12. The CDR3 sequence is CARSPSQGATYNSPLHF. CDR3 DNA: TGTGCCAGGAGTCCCTCGCAGGGGGCCACCTATAATTCACCCCTCCACTTT. Supplemented by reference TRBV28 and TRBJ1-6, the full variable domain reads DVKVTQSSRYLVKRTGEKVFLECVQDMDHENMFWYRQDPGLGLRLIYFSYDVKMKEKGDIPEGYSVSREKKERFSLILESASTNQTSMYLCARSPSQGATYNSPLHFGNGTRLTVT.

This clonotype showed up just once. The chain uses TRBV11-2 and TRBJ1-1; no clear D. The CDR3 covers 13 residues. Germline V gene sequence: CDR1 SGHAT, CDR2 FQNNGV. Trimming shortened V by 4 bases and J by 3 bases, and 9 bases separated the two germline ends. CDR3 residues: CASSYTLDTEAFF. Written as DNA, the CDR3 is TGTGCCAGCAGCTATACCCTGGACACTGAAGCTTTCTTT.

V is TRBV12-3 or TRBV12-4 and J is TRBJ2-5; D might be TRBD1 (6 bases). The CDR3 covers 15 residues. V lost 4 bases and J 5 bases, leaving 17 bases between the germline ends. The CDR3 DNA reads as TGTGCCAGCAGTTCCGTGGGGGCTGTGGCGGAGACCCAGTACTTC. Its protein product is CASSSVGAVAETQYF.